This T cell receptor beta chain was identified during a study of shared clonotypes between healthy human individuals. Whole-study results and caveats: Large sequencing depth failed to make sorted-subset sequencing complete, rarefaction showed. Blood was the sole source, and tissue repertoires probably differ. Sharing across four donors was highest in naive CD4 (about 5%) and lowest in memory CD8 (approximately 0.4%).

Each subset's genomic DNA was split evenly across several immunoSEQ plates. Generated by immunoSEQ multiplex PCR, the TCRdb table keeps only in-frame clones and is missing some. The profile shows 1,400,000 or so clones, about 98.5% of them singletons. Details on this clone: Antigen unknown.

Trimming removed 6 bases at V and 3 bases at J, with 18 bases between. This CDR3 comprises 16 residues. Germline V gene sequence: CDR1 LNHDA, CDR2 SQIVND (reference sequence). Sequencing was done on a sample of naive CD4+ T cells sorted from blood. Subset meaning: CD45RA+ positively selected. The TCR comes from a man in his thirties or forties in good health. This chain connects TRBV19 to TRBJ1-5; D unresolved. CDR3: CASRQPGSGSNQPQHF. CDR3 nucleotide sequence: TGTGCCAGTAGACAACCAGGTTCGGGTTCCAATCAGCCCCAGCATTTT. Drawing the rest from reference TRBV19 and TRBJ1-5, the complete variable domain is DGGITQSPKYLFRKEGQNVTLSCEQNLNHDAMYWYRQDPGQGLRLIYYSQIVNDFQKGDIAEGYSVSREKKESFPLTVTSAQKNPTAFYLCASRQPGSGSNQPQHFGDGTRLSIL.